This T cell receptor (beta chain) was documented in a study of radiation and T cells in renal cell carcinoma. Findings and limits, study-wide: In blood, top tumor clones expanded by 2 weeks, shrinking by 4.

This clone has just a few counts. Its antigen remains unknown. Method: immunoSEQ multiplex PCR; TCRdb's copy keeps in-frame clones and lacks some. Of about 59,000 clones listed, around 80% were seen once; the top ten hold 6% to 8%. Time point indicated: baseline pretreatment blood. The treatment here: 15 Gy SBRT to primary tumor, nephrectomy 4 weeks later. The sample here was blood, taken from a patient whose treatment included radiotherapy and nephrectomy. This TCR was sampled from a man in his sixties with renal cell carcinoma.

The CDR3 sequence: CASSMGSGLYFF. CDR3 nucleotides: TGTGCCAGTAGTATGGGATCGGGGCTGTACTTCTTC. The chain uses TRBV19 and TRBJ2-1; D is perhaps TRBD1 or TRBD2 (5 bases each). Germline V gene sequence: CDR1 LNHDA, CDR2 SQIVND (reference sequence). The CDR3 loop spans 12 amino acids. The V end was cut by 3 bases, the J end by 16 bases, with 16 bases between.